This entry lists 29 T cell receptor beta chains sequenced from one sample in a study of spatial heterogeneity in lung cancer (dated by TCRdb to between 2018 and 2021). Receptor amplification or capture employed 5' RACE. TCRdb shows the sequencer as NextSeq 500. TCRdb reworked the public reads: Q25 trimming with fastp, MiXCR clone assembly, productive beta chains retained. One record per CDR3 amino acid sequence lists the most common genes and DNA. This sample has just under 95,000 distinct CDR3 sequences in its table, and 9.5% to 15% of those were observed once. Roughly 39% of the sample goes to the ten largest clones. Reading the label with the study, this specimen's time point is: sample taken at primary tumor resection. This material consisted of PBMCs, taken at surgery. These TCRs come from a male donor with early-stage non-small cell lung cancer.

This clonotype has a handful of counts. This rearrangement joins TRBV6-6 to TRBJ1-1; 11 nucleotides align to TRBD1. The CDR3 sequence is 14 residues long. Trimming at V came to 5 bases and at J to 4 bases, leaving 3 bases not matched to a gene. Germline V gene sequence: CDR1 MNHNY, CDR2 SVGAGI (reference sequence). The CDR3: CASSGGTGGTEAFF. In nucleotides, the CDR3 is TGTGCCAGCAGTGGCGGGACAGGGGGCACTGAAGCTTTCTTT.

This clonotype was picked up many times. This chain uses TRBV27 with TRBJ1-4, with TRBD1 matching over 8 bases. The CDR3 sequence is 15 residues long. The ends lost 5 bases at V and 5 bases at J; junction bases unmatched: 7. Germline values: CDR1 MNHEY, CDR2 SMNVEV (reference sequence). CDR3 protein: CASSPWTGINEKLFF. CDR3 bases: TGTGCCAGCAGTCCTTGGACAGGGATAAATGAAAAACTGTTTTTT.

The V gene is TRBV14, the J gene TRBJ2-1; 11 bases are a match to TRBD2. V was clipped by 5 bases and J by 7 bases; unmatched bases: 10. The CDR3 is 16 residues long. Germline CDR1 is SGHDN and CDR2 is FVKESK. CDR3 sequence: CASSKVAGGPVNEQFF. CDR3 in DNA: TGTGCCAGCAGCAAGGTAGCGGGAGGGCCTGTTAATGAGCAGTTCTTC. Variable domain in full (rest from reference TRBV14 and TRBJ2-1): EAGVTQFPSHSVIEKGQTVTLRCDPISGHDNLYWYRRVMGKEIKFLLHFVKESKQDESGMPNNRFLAERTGGTYSTLKVQPAELEDSGVYFCASSKVAGGPVNEQFFGPGTRLTVL.

This clonotype has only one observation. Relative to the germline gene, one junction end is altered; a read error may explain this. The chain combines TRBV29-1 with TRBJ2-5; possibly TRBD1 or TRBD2 for D (6 bases each). Per germline, CDR1 SQVTM and CDR2 ANQGSEA. The CDR3 length is 15 residues. This CDR3 reads CSVARTGRIEEIQYF. The CDR3 nucleotides are TGCAGCGTTGCGCGTACAGGGAGGATCGAAGAGATCCAGTACTTC.

This clonotype has ten or more counts. V gene TRBV5-1 combines with J gene TRBJ2-2; tentatively, D is TRBD2 (6 bases). V was trimmed by 4 bases and J by 5 bases, leaving 9 bases between them. The germline CDR1 and CDR2 sequences are SGHRS and YFSETQ. This CDR3 is 13 amino acids long. This CDR3 reads CASSPSGTGELFF. The CDR3 bases are TGCGCCAGCAGCCCCAGCGGGACCGGGGAGCTGTTTTTT.

J is TRBJ1-5 and V is TRBV20-1, with TRBD1 as a possible D gene (5 bases). Germline V CDR1 and CDR2: DFQATT, SNEGSKA (reference sequence). V was cut by 3 bases and J by 5 bases, with 14 bases left in between. The CDR3 runs 14 residues. The CDR3 reads CSASRQGLDQPQHF. In nucleotides, the CDR3 is TGCAGTGCTAGTCGTCAGGGCCTGGATCAGCCCCAGCATTTT.

This chain connects TRBV29-1 to TRBJ2-1, with TRBD2 matching 7 bases. Unmatched junction bases numbered 14, after V lost 6 bases and J lost 0 bases. Germline CDR1 is SQVTM and CDR2 is ANQGSEA. CDR3 length equals 17 residues. The CDR3 loop reads CSVSAKGLESSYNEQFF. The CDR3 DNA reads TGCAGCGTCAGCGCGAAAGGACTAGAAAGCTCCTACAATGAGCAGTTCTTC.

This clonotype was seen only a few times. This rearrangement joins TRBV27 to TRBJ2-5; 8 positions match TRBD1. In germline, CDR1 is MNHEY, CDR2 SMNVEV (reference sequence). CDR3 size: 14 residues. After removal of 5 bases from V and 5 bases from J, the junction contained 7 bases not matched to a gene. The CDR3 nucleotides read TGTGCCAGCAGTCCTCGGACAGGGCGGGAGACCCAGTACTTC. Amino acids: CASSPRTGRETQYF.

Many counts were recorded for this clonotype. This chain's CDR3 is CASSYYLGGVTYNEQFF. CDR3 DNA: TGTGCCAGCAGTTACTACTTAGGGGGAGTTACCTACAATGAGCAGTTCTTC. This chain uses TRBV6-2 or TRBV6-3 with TRBJ2-1; TRBD1 might be the D (6 bases). V was clipped by 1 base and J by 2 bases, with 15 bases between them. CDR1 and CDR2 (germline): MNHEY, SVGEGT. This CDR3 contains 17 residues.

The chain combines TRBV4-3 with TRBJ2-3, with D tentatively TRBD2 (6 bases). With 0 bases removed from V and 5 bases from J, the gap between germline ends came to 12 bases. CDR3 length: 15 residues. The germline V gene has CDR1 LGHNA and CDR2 YSLEER. The CDR3 reads CASSQDHVGGDTQYF. In nucleotides, the CDR3 is TGCGCCAGCAGCCAAGATCACGTCGGGGGAGATACGCAGTATTTT.

The gene calls are TRBV11-3 and TRBJ2-1; 9 nucleotides align to TRBD1. Germline CDR1 and CDR2: SGHNT and YENEEA. The CDR3 has 15 residues. Losses at the gene ends were 6 bases for V and 6 bases for J; bases not matched to a gene: 9. The CDR3 DNA follows: TGTGCCAGCAGTAACCGGGACAGGGCAGGCAATGAGCAGTTCTTC. It encodes CASSNRDRAGNEQFF.

The V call is TRBV20-1, the J call TRBJ2-1, with 8 bases fitting TRBD2. V trimming: 3 bases; J trimming: 0 bases; junction bases outside the gene matches: 13. CDR1 DFQATT and CDR2 SNEGSKA come from the germline V gene (reference sequence). The CDR3 runs 18 residues. The CDR3 sequence: CSASSRLALPSSYNEQFF. CDR3 coding DNA: TGCAGTGCTAGTTCCCGACTAGCGCTGCCGAGCTCCTACAATGAGCAGTTCTTC.

This clonotype was counted only a few times. The chain links TRBV7-2 to TRBJ1-6; possibly TRBD1 for D (5 bases). Looked up from germline, CDR1 is SGHTA and CDR2 is FQGNSA. V shed 5 bases and J shed 0 bases, with 11 bases lying between them. The CDR3 sequence is 16 residues long. The CDR3 sequence: CASSMDISSYNSPLHF. The CDR3 region has the DNA TGTGCCAGCAGCATGGACATTAGCTCCTATAATTCACCCCTCCACTTT.

This clonotype appeared a few times. CDR3 in amino acids: CASSTGGAFF. CDR3 DNA sequence: TGTGCCAGCAGCACAGGGGGAGCTTTCTTT. This chain joins TRBV2 and TRBJ1-1; 8 bases are shared with TRBD1. This CDR3 is 10 amino acids long. Germline V gene sequence: CDR1 SNHLY, CDR2 FYNNEI. Germline trimming cut 6 bases from V and 10 bases from J; bases unmatched to any gene: 1.

This clonotype was counted at least ten times. The genes are TRBV5-1 and TRBJ2-7; no definite D call. Trimming left V 2 bases short and J 1 base short, with 10 bases between. The CDR3 runs 14 residues. Germline values: CDR1 SGHRS, CDR2 YFSETQ. CDR3 region: CASSFDSQSYEQYF. The CDR3 DNA is TGCGCCAGCAGCTTTGACTCTCAATCCTACGAGCAGTACTTC.

This clonotype turned up a few times. V gene TRBV15 combines with J gene TRBJ1-5; no clear D. CDR1 is LNHNV and CDR2 is YYDKDF in the germline V gene (reference sequence). This CDR3 comprises 13 residues. V lost 5 bases and J 0 bases, leaving 5 bases between the germline ends. DNA for the CDR3: TGTGCCACCAGCGAGGGTAGCAATCAGCCCCAGCATTTT. Amino acids: CATSEGSNQPQHF. The variable domain in full, with the rest retrieved from reference TRBV15 and TRBJ1-5, is DAMVIQNPRYQVTQFGKPVTLSCSQTLNHNVMYWYQQKSSQAPKLLFHYYDKDFNNEADTPDNFQSRRPNTSFCFLDIRSPGLGDTAMYLCATSEGSNQPQHFGDGTRLSIL.

This clonotype was picked up many times. This rearrangement joins TRBV27 to TRBJ1-5; D is undetermined. Trimming shortened V by 3 bases and J by 2 bases, and 8 bases separated the two germline ends. Germline V lookup: CDR1 MNHEY, CDR2 SMNVEV (reference sequence). This CDR3 is built from 14 residues. The CDR3 here is CASSFRPGNQPQHF. CDR3 DNA sequence: TGTGCCAGCAGTTTTAGGCCGGGCAATCAGCCCCAGCATTTT.

This clonotype has a count of ten or more. V is TRBV19 and J is TRBJ2-7; unclear D gene. Deletions cut 3 bases from V and 4 bases from J, with 4 bases between. CDR1 and CDR2 (germline): LNHDA, SQIVND (reference sequence). This CDR3 is built from 11 residues. The CDR3 sequence is CASSIGYEQYF. CDR3 DNA sequence: TGTGCCAGTAGTATCGGGTACGAGCAGTACTTC.

In this sample, this clonotype turned up a few times. V and J are TRBV12-3 or TRBV12-4 and TRBJ1-1; D might be TRBD1 (5 bases). V was cut by 2 bases and J by 4 bases, with 8 bases left in between. There are 13 residues in the CDR3. The chain's CDR3 is CASSLRGSTEAFF. CDR3 DNA sequence: TGTGCCAGCAGTTTACGGGGGAGCACTGAAGCTTTCTTT.

This clonotype was found a few times. The chain joins TRBV5-6 to TRBJ2-2, with 9 bases lining up with TRBD1. This CDR3 spans 16 amino acids. Germline CDR1 is SGHDT and CDR2 is YYEEEE. Losses at the gene ends were 3 bases for V and 4 bases for J; bases not matched to a gene: 7. The CDR3 region has the DNA TGTGCCAGCAGCTCGGACAGGGGAATGGGCACCGGGGAGCTGTTTTTT. It encodes CASSSDRGMGTGELFF.

This clonotype was seen a handful of times. The rearrangement links TRBV28 to TRBJ2-5, with D possibly TRBD2 on 5 matching bases. The CDR3 has 15 residues. V was pared by 3 bases and J by 2 bases, with 13 bases between. Germline values: CDR1 MDHEN, CDR2 SYDVKM. The CDR3 region is CASSLRTSWQETQYF. The CDR3 nucleotides are TGTGCCAGCAGTTTGAGAACTAGTTGGCAAGAGACCCAGTACTTC.

This clonotype was counted between two and nine times. V usage is TRBV7-2 and J usage is TRBJ1-2, with 7 bases lining up with TRBD1. The V gene end was trimmed by 2 bases and the J gene end by 4 bases; junction bases not matched to a gene: 16. This CDR3 comprises 18 residues. Germline CDR1 and CDR2: SGHTA and FQGNSA. CDR3 residues: CASSLTPKFSGQAYGYTF. CDR3 DNA: TGTGCCAGCAGCTTAACCCCAAAATTCTCCGGACAGGCCTATGGCTACACCTTC. The full variable domain, completed using reference TRBV7-2 and TRBJ1-2, is GAGVSQSPSNKVTEKGKDVELRCDPISGHTALYWYRQSLGQGLEFLIYFQGNSAPDKSGLPSDRFSAERTGGSVSTLTIQRTQQEDSAVYLCASSLTPKFSGQAYGYTFGSGTRLTVV.

The rearrangement joins TRBV5-1 to TRBJ2-7; D may be TRBD1 or TRBD2 (5 bases each). The CDR3 spans 15 residues. CDR1 is SGHRS and CDR2 is YFSETQ in the germline V gene. Between the trimmed V and J ends, which lost 3 bases and 0 bases, there was a span of 13 bases. In DNA, the CDR3 is TGCGCCAGCAGCTCACGTTCGGGGACCTCCTACGAGCAGTACTTC. This sequence encodes CASSSRSGTSYEQYF.

The table lists this clonotype with many counts. This chain links TRBV30 with TRBJ2-5, with D tentatively TRBD1 (6 bases). Germline loops: CDR1 GTSNPN, CDR2 SVGIG (reference sequence). V lost 2 bases and J 2 bases, leaving 12 bases between the germline ends. The CDR3 consists of 14 residues. CDR3 region: CAWSLPRGQETQYF. CDR3 nucleotides: TGTGCCTGGAGTTTACCCAGGGGACAAGAGACCCAGTACTTC.

This clonotype has at least ten counts. The V gene is TRBV7-9, the J gene TRBJ1-1, with D possibly matching TRBD1 (5 bases). The V end lost 5 bases, the J end lost 11 bases, and 12 bases lay between the germline ends. CDR3 size: 11 residues. Germline V gene data show CDR1 as SEHNR and CDR2 as FQNEAQ (reference sequence). The chain's CDR3 is CASSAGWGAFF. CDR3 nucleotides: TGTGCCAGCAGCGCGGGATGGGGGGCTTTCTTT.

This clonotype was seen many times. The chain links TRBV4-2 to TRBJ2-2; 9 nucleotides align to TRBD2. V shed 0 bases, J shed 6 bases, and the junction held 8 bases outside the gene matches. In germline, CDR1 is LGHNA, CDR2 YNFKEQ. The CDR3 has 17 residues. DNA for the CDR3: TGTGCCAGCAGCCAAGATTTGTATAGCGGGAGTGCCGGGGAGCTGTTTTTT. It yields the protein CASSQDLYSGSAGELFF.

This clonotype was counted many times. The gene calls are TRBV11-3 and TRBJ2-1; D not certain. The length of the CDR3 is 13 residues. V dropped 4 bases and J dropped 2 bases, with 6 bases sitting between them. Germline V gene data show CDR1 as SGHNT and CDR2 as YENEEA. The CDR3 region has the DNA TGTGCCAGCAGCTCCAGGCCCTACAATGAGCAGTTCTTC. It translates to CASSSRPYNEQFF. Complete variable domain (other parts from reference TRBV11-3 and TRBJ2-1): EAGVVQSPRYKIIEKKQPVAFWCNPISGHNTLYWYLQNLGQGPELLIRYENEEAVDDSQLPKDRFSAERLKGVDSTLKIQPAELGDSAVYLCASSSRPYNEQFFGPGTRLTVL.

This clonotype occurred many times. V usage is TRBV11-2 and J usage is TRBJ1-5; D remains ambiguous. The V and J ends lost 3 bases and 3 bases respectively, with 12 bases between them. Germline V gene lookup returns CDR1 SGHAT and CDR2 FQNNGV. The CDR3 is 15 amino acids. CDR3 residues: CASSLEGGYNQPQHF. CDR3 sequence (DNA): TGTGCCAGCAGCTTGGAGGGAGGATACAATCAGCCCCAGCATTTT.

The chain has TRBV6-2 or TRBV6-3 and TRBJ2-3; the D call may be TRBD1 or TRBD2 (6 bases each). This CDR3 comprises 13 residues. Between the trimmed V and J ends, which lost 8 bases and 4 bases, there was a span of 13 bases. CDR1 and CDR2 (germline): MNHEY, SVGEGT. This chain's CDR3 is CASQDGGPDTQYF. CDR3 in DNA: TGTGCCAGCCAAGACGGGGGCCCAGATACGCAGTATTTT.